The clone carrying this T cell receptor beta chain was seen a few times. The target antigen is unknown. The sample belongs to a study of cytomegalovirus exposure and HLA in healthy donors. Looking at the study overall: One earlier analysis, a look at 200 million or so T cells, found some 110 million unique TCR beta sequences.

CDR3 size: 15 residues. In germline, CDR1 is SGHNT, CDR2 YYREEE (reference sequence). V lost 4 bases and J lost 3, with 16 bases in between. Researchers ran the PCR with 60 Vbeta and 13 Jbeta primers. The data were produced by immunoSEQ multiplex PCR, yet TCRdb's version contains in-frame clones alone and is incomplete. Of 150,000 to 200,000 clones listed, about 81% were seen once; the top ten hold around 3%. Overall study findings and caveats: Among TCR beta chains, those listed as cytomegalovirus-associated numbered over 150. A later analysis by the authors found several of the most significant clusters apparently linked to common viral pathogens.

The clonotype originates from a woman aged 45-59 years in good health and CMV-seropositive. V and J are TRBV5-4 and TRBJ1-2; D possibly corresponds to TRBD1 (5 bases). Material for sequencing was PBMCs. The DNA for the CDR3 is TGTGCCAGCAGCCCGCCGGGGGGGGGACACTATGGCTACACCTTC. This gives the protein CASSPPGGGHYGYTF.